One and the same sample provided the 18 T cell receptor beta chains below, sequenced in a study of cytomegalovirus exposure and HLA in healthy donors. Data came from immunoSEQ multiplex PCR; TCRdb stores just in-frame clones and leaves some out. Of under 250,000 clones in the sample, around nine tenths are singletons; the top ten hold roughly 2%. Sequenced: PBMCs. Receptors were obtained from a woman aged 18-35 years in good health and CMV-seropositive.

The chain has TRBV13 and TRBJ2-2; no firm D call. This CDR3 region has 16 residues. V lost 0 bases to trimming and J lost 6 bases, with 14 bases between them. CDR1 and CDR2 (germline): PRHDT, FYEKMQ (reference sequence). In DNA, the CDR3 is TGTGCCAGCAGCTTAGGACCGAGTGTCGGGTCCGGGGAGCTGTTTTTT. Its protein product is CASSLGPSVGSGELFF.

The chain combines TRBV6-1 with TRBJ2-5; a weak D match, TRBD2 (6 bases). CDR1 MNHNS and CDR2 SASEGT come from the germline V gene. Between the trimmed V and J ends, which lost 6 bases and 5 bases, there was a span of 13 bases. CDR3 length: 13 amino acids. This CDR3 reads CASRFDRGETQYF. The CDR3 DNA reads TGTGCCAGCAGATTTGACCGGGGGGAGACCCAGTACTTC.

This clone has a single count. V is TRBV5-1 and J is TRBJ2-1, with D unclear. The CDR3 loop spans 13 amino acids. In germline, CDR1 is SGHRS, CDR2 YFSETQ. V dropped 0 bases and J dropped 6 bases, with 7 bases sitting between them. In DNA, the CDR3 is TGCGCCAGCAGCTTGGTCCCCTCCAATGAGCAGTTCTTC. Translation: CASSLVPSNEQFF.

The chain links TRBV19 to TRBJ1-2, with D perhaps matching TRBD1 (6 bases). V lost 3 bases and J lost 4, with 21 bases in between. This CDR3 is built from 17 residues. Looked up from germline, CDR1 is LNHDA and CDR2 is SQIVND (reference sequence). CDR3 bases: TGTGCCAGTAGTATGGCCCCCCCACAGGGAAATGGCTATGGCTACACCTTC. It encodes CASSMAPPQGNGYGYTF.

The V call is TRBV27, the J call TRBJ2-7; maybe TRBD1 (5 bases). Trimming took 2 bases from V and 2 from J, leaving 13 bases between them. The germline CDR1 and CDR2 sequences are MNHEY and SMNVEV (reference sequence). The CDR3 covers 15 residues. DNA of the CDR3: TGTGCCAGCAGTTTACTCAAGACAGCCCCCTACGAGCAGTACTTC. Amino acid sequence: CASSLLKTAPYEQYF.

The chain is built from TRBV27 and TRBJ2-1; possible D gene TRBD1, 6 bases. This CDR3 has 18 residues. Trimming took off 2 bases at V and 1 base at J, with 18 bases between the two ends. CDR1 MNHEY and CDR2 SMNVEV come from the germline V gene (reference sequence). CDR3 sequence reads: CASSLGDNSLLSYNEQFF. The CDR3 coding sequence is TGTGCCAGCAGTTTAGGGGACAACAGCTTACTTTCCTACAATGAGCAGTTCTTC.

The V gene is TRBV28, the J gene TRBJ2-5, with 11 bases that match TRBD2. The germline gives CDR1 MDHEN, CDR2 SYDVKM. The CDR3 is 14 residues long. V lost 10 bases to trimming and J lost 3 bases; unmatched junction nucleotides: 7. The CDR3 region is CATQTLAGEETQYF. CDR3 nucleotides: TGTGCCACCCAGACACTAGCGGGGGAAGAGACCCAGTACTTC.

The rearrangement links TRBV7-9 to TRBJ2-3; a weak D match, TRBD2 (5 bases). This CDR3 region has 15 residues. Germline V gene lookup returns CDR1 SEHNR and CDR2 FQNEAQ (reference sequence). Trimming cost V 1 base and J 1 base, with 9 bases left between them. CDR3 bases: TGTGCCAGCAGCTTAGATTACGGGGGCACAGATACGCAGTATTTT. Translated: CASSLDYGGTDTQYF.

The J gene is TRBJ2-7, the V gene TRBV5-1; a weak D match, TRBD2 (6 bases). Germline V gives CDR1 SGHRS, CDR2 YFSETQ. CDR3 length: 14 amino acids. Trimming pared 3 bases from V and 0 bases from J, leaving 10 bases between. For the CDR3, the DNA is TGCGCCAGCAGCTCGGGACTGCCCTCCTACGAGCAGTACTTC. Its protein is CASSSGLPSYEQYF.

This clone was recorded once. This sequence joins TRBV27 and TRBJ2-7, with D perhaps matching TRBD2 (5 bases). From germline, CDR1 is MNHEY and CDR2 SMNVEV (reference sequence). The CDR3 sequence is 15 residues long. V was cut by 7 bases and J by 0 bases, with 16 bases left in between. The CDR3 is CASKRPQASSYEQYF. CDR3 sequence (DNA): TGTGCCAGCAAGCGGCCCCAGGCTAGCTCCTACGAGCAGTACTTC.

The chain employs TRBV7-9 and TRBJ1-1; D is unresolved. The CDR3 loop spans 13 amino acids. Germline lookup yields CDR1 SEHNR and CDR2 FQNEAQ (reference sequence). Trimming took off 1 base at V and 6 bases at J, with 9 bases between the two ends. Written as DNA, the CDR3 is TGTGCCAGCAGCTTAGGGACGGGAGCTGAAGCTTTCTTT. It is translated as CASSLGTGAEAFF.

This chain uses TRBV19 with TRBJ1-1; TRBD1 agrees at 7 bases. The germline V gene has CDR1 LNHDA and CDR2 SQIVND (reference sequence). The CDR3 covers 14 residues. Trimming cost V 7 bases and J 0 bases; bases outside gene matches: 5. The chain's CDR3 is CASTAGGMNTEAFF. The DNA for the CDR3 is TGTGCCAGTACGGCAGGGGGAATGAACACTGAAGCTTTCTTT.

This clone was seen a single time. The chain employs TRBV28 and TRBJ1-1, with a possible D match to TRBD1 (5 bases). CDR1 and CDR2 (germline): MDHEN, SYDVKM. Trimming shortened V by 3 bases and J by 2 bases, and 16 bases separated the two germline ends. CDR3 length equals 16 residues. The CDR3 DNA is TGTGCCAGCAGTTTTCCGCCTGGGGGGGGAAACACTGAAGCTTTCTTT. Translated: CASSFPPGGGNTEAFF.

This rearrangement joins TRBV27 to TRBJ1-5, with 7 nucleotides matching TRBD1. J was trimmed by 0 bases and V by 4 bases; bases with no gene match: 3. The germline CDR1 and CDR2 sequences are MNHEY and SMNVEV (reference sequence). The CDR3 has 15 residues. The CDR3: CASSSQGYSNQPQHF. As DNA, the CDR3 is TGTGCCAGCAGTTCACAGGGGTATAGCAATCAGCCCCAGCATTTT.

The chain couples TRBV5-1 to TRBJ2-3; 9 bases line up with TRBD1. The CDR3 is 16 residues long. Trimming removed 5 bases from V and 4 bases from J; junction bases left unmatched: 11. Germline CDR1 reads SGHRS; CDR2 reads YFSETQ. This chain's CDR3 is CASRTSGTGIPDTQYF. The DNA of the CDR3 is TGCGCCAGCAGGACTTCCGGGACAGGGATCCCAGATACGCAGTATTTT.

This rearrangement joins TRBV6-1 to TRBJ2-4, with TRBD2 matching 10 bases. The V and J ends lost 1 base and 4 bases, in that order; junction bases with no gene match: 10. The CDR3 totals 18 residues. Germline V gene data show CDR1 as MNHNS and CDR2 as SASEGT. The CDR3 here is CASSEGSGRAREKNIQYF. In DNA, the CDR3 is TGTGCCAGCAGTGAAGGAAGCGGGAGGGCCCGGGAGAAAAACATTCAGTACTTC.

The chain couples TRBV5-6 to TRBJ1-1; tentative D call: TRBD1 (5 bases). Trimming cost V 3 bases and J 4 bases, with 16 bases left between them. The CDR3 spans 15 residues. Germline CDR1 is SGHDT and CDR2 is YYEEEE. CDR3 DNA: TGTGCCAGCAGCTCAATTCAGGGTTTAGGCACTGAAGCTTTCTTT. Its protein is CASSSIQGLGTEAFF.

The J gene is TRBJ2-1, the V gene TRBV7-6, with a weak D call TRBD1 (6 bases). The CDR3 has 16 amino acids. V lost 1 base and J 1 base, leaving 11 bases between the germline ends. Germline V CDR1 and CDR2: SGHVS, FNYEAQ. The CDR3 coding sequence is TGTGCCAGCAGCTTAGATAGTCAGGGGTCCTACAATGAGCAGTTCTTC. Its translation is CASSLDSQGSYNEQFF.